This entry concerns a single TCR beta chain. The clone's antigen remains unknown. Per-base qualities were not stored, and no clone one base away is much larger. Measured from the cysteine to the phenylalanine, the CDR3 is 16 residues long. Only the CDR3 DNA stays, 48 bases, in frame from base 1. According to the germline V gene (reference sequence), CDR1 reads LNHDA and CDR2 reads SQIVND. Trimming takes 0 bases off V and 2 bases off J; junction bases not matched to a gene: 5. The entry originates in a study of immune evolution from preneoplasia to lung adenocarcinoma (dated by TCRdb to the early 2020s). Context from the whole study: HLA loss of heterozygosity was found in about 7% of AIS, around 14% of MIA and under 40% of ADC lesions, and in no AAH lesions. The study profiled immune contexture across lung adenocarcinoma precursors and invasive adenocarcinoma using immune gene expression, TCR sequencing and multiplex immunofluorescence. Resected precursor lesions (AAH, AIS, MIA) and invasive adenocarcinomas were each compared against paired morphologically normal lung tissue. The sample size was set by how many specimens were available, not by a prior power calculation. The immune data were combined with whole exome sequencing and methylation data from the same cohort of nodules. The overall cohort comprised 40 to 60 patients with pulmonary nodules who underwent surgical resection. TCR sequencing data came from approximately 51 patients. According to the study, more than 95 samples went through TCR sequencing. POLYSOLVER was used to infer class I HLA alleles from exome data, and LOHHLA was used to detect allele-specific HLA loss.

Using the immunoSEQ hsTCRbeta Kit, TCR beta CDR3 regions were sequenced from DNA. The published analysis was carried out like this. TCR sequencing data were analysed with the ImmunoSEQ Analyzer. T cell clonality was defined as 1 minus Pielou's evenness, calculated on productive rearrangements. The inverse Simpson index, applied to productive templates, was used to measure T cell diversity. T cell density was defined as TCR beta template counts normalized to usable DNA, with usable DNA estimated by amplifying and sequencing housekeeping genes. Two-sided Kruskal-Wallis tests were used to compare TCR metrics between histologic stages. Sourced from immuneACCESS, this table was stored by TCRdb with only in-frame sequences that have V and J called. A share of the clones is absent; for the studies checked, an unresolved V gene accounts for under half, and the remainder has no known explanation. V and J calls and clone size come straight from that table; D and trimming were deduced from the DNA. This sample has about 6,100 clones in its table, and roughly 85% of those were observed once. In total, the top ten clones hold less than 3.5% of the sample.

Summary of the overall study and its limitations: The highest clonality was observed in normal lung, whereas higher T cell density and diversity but lower clonality appeared to be present in later-stage lesions. Because all patients came from Japan and China, whether the findings apply to Western populations was uncertain. Normal lung had the highest top T cell clone frequencies, which appeared to decline progressively from AAH through AIS, MIA and invasive adenocarcinoma. The findings were based on association rather than direct causation, and larger cohorts with long-term follow-up and longitudinal biopsies were deemed needed. The highest T cell clonality was observed in KRAS-mutant nodules compared with EGFR-mutant or double wild-type lesions.

Patients underwent resection in Japan or China between the mid-2010s and the late 2010s. Two lung cancer pathologists independently reviewed H&E slides to confirm the histologic diagnosis of every case. Premalignant or tumor cells were enriched for nucleic acid extraction by macro-dissection performed after pathologic assessment. DNA was isolated from FFPE tissue using the AllPrep DNA/RNA FFPE Kit. The rearranged chain carries TRBV19 and TRBJ2-5; TRBD2 aligns with 8 central bases. Material for sequencing was FFPE minimally invasive lung adenocarcinoma tissue. The label giving this sample's cell subset or site can be read as: micro-invasive lung adenocarcinoma (MIA). This TCR was sampled from a person aged 60 to 85 with lung adenocarcinoma. For the CDR3, the sequence is CASSIDLTGGQETQYF. Read as DNA, the sequence is TGTGCCAGTAGTATAGATTTAACGGGAGGGCAAGAGACCCAGTACTTC.